The subject of this entry is one T cell receptor beta chain. Its antigen target is currently unknown. Base quality data are lacking; no much larger clone is found one base away. The record originates from a study of early T cells in non-severe SARS-CoV-2 infection (dated by TCRdb to about 2021). Broadly, across the study: Because TCR sequencing relied on bulk RNA taken from unsorted whole blood, pairing of alpha and beta chains was not possible. Paper-wide results and their limitations: VDJdb matching was skewed toward anti-spike CD8 responses, so virus-specific expansions were likely underestimated and private and CD4 specificities were missed.

The trim is 1 base for V and 8 bases for J, with a gap of 12 bases between the germline ends. The CDR3 runs 15 residues from the cysteine to the phenylalanine. The sequence is cut down to CDR3 DNA, 45 bases in frame from base 1. The germline V gene encodes CDR1 LGHDT and CDR2 YNNKEL (reference sequence). Library method: 5' RACE. Sequenced using a NextSeq 500. To correct for sequencing error and PCR bias, the TCR library protocol tagged individual cDNA molecules with unique molecular identifiers. Both TCR alpha and beta chains were sequenced, and tight co-correlation was observed between alpha and beta sequence abundances in each sample. The authors' analysis ran thus. V gene, J gene and CDR3 annotation of TCR sequences was performed with Decombinator V4. Expanded TCRs were defined as changing significantly between any two time points under a Poisson model with p below 0.0001. TCR abundances were normalised to the total number of TCRs sequenced per sample and expressed as counts per million. MAIT TCRs were defined by TRAV1-2 paired with TRAJ12, TRAJ20 or TRAJ33, and iNKT TCRs by TRAV10 paired with TRAJ18. VDJdb, accessed on 1 November 2021, was searched for TCRs annotated for CMV, EBV and SARS-CoV-2, and TCRs annotated for more than one antigen were excluded. In TCRdb, the public reads were trimmed at Q25 with fastp and aligned with MiXCR, with productive beta chains retained. A single entry per CDR3 protein holds the most common genes and DNA from its merged rows. Here the V and J calls rest on TCRdb's processing, not on the authors' analysis. For this sample the table gives about 62,000 distinct CDR3 sequences, of which roughly a tenth were detected only once. The ten largest clones represent 1.2% of the sample.

A case-control design nested within a healthcare worker cohort in London, UK, was used, with weekly nasopharyngeal swab PCR tests and blood sampling performed. Between 23 and 31 March 2020, the week of the UK lockdown, healthcare workers were enrolled and then followed up weekly for as long as 16 weeks. The sequence came from an adult who was a healthcare worker with PCR-confirmed SARS-CoV-2 infection or an uninfected control (not recorded which). Sequencing was carried out using whole blood. The chain couples TRBV3-1 to TRBJ1-6; TRBD1 is possibly the D segment (6 matching bases). The DNA sequence is given as TGTGCCAGCAGCCAAGGCGACAGGAGGTATTCACCCCTCCACTTT. It encodes CASSQGDRRYSPLHF.